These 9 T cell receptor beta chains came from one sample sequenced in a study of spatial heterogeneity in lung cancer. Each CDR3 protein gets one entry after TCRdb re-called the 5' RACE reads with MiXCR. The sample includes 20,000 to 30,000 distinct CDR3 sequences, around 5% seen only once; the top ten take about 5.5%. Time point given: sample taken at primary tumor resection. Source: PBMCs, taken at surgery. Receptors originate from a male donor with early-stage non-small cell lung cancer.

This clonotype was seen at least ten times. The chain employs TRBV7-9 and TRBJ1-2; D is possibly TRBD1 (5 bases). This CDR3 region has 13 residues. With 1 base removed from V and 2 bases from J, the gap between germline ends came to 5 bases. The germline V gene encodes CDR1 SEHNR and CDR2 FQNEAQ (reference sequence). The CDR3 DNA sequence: TGTGCCAGCAGCTTAGGACAGAACTATGGCTACACCTTC. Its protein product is CASSLGQNYGYTF.

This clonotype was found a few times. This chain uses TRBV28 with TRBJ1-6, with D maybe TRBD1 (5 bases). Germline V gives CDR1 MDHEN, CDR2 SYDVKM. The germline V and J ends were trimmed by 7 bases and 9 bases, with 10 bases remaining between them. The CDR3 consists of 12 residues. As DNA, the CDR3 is TGTGCCAGCAACGGGGGAGCTTCACCCCTCCACTTT. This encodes CASNGGASPLHF.

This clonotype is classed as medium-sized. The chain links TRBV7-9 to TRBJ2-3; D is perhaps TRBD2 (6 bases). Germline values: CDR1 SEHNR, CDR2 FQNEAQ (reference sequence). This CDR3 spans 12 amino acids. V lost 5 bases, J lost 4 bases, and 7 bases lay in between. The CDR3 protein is CASSRGADTQYF. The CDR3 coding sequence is TGTGCCAGCAGCCGCGGGGCAGATACGCAGTATTTT.

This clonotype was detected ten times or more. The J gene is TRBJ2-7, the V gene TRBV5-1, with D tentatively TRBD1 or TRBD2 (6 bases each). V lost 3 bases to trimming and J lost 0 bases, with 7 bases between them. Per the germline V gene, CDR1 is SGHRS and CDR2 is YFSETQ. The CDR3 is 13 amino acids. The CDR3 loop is CASSSGASYEQYF. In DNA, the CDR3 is TGCGCCAGCAGCTCGGGGGCCTCCTACGAGCAGTACTTC.

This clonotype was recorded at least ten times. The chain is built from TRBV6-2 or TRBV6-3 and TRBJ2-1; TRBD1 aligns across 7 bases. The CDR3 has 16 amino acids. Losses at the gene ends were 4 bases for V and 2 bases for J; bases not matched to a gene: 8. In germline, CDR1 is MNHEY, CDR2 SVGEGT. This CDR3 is CASSSTRQGPYNEQFF. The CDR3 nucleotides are TGTGCCAGCAGTTCCACCCGACAGGGCCCCTACAATGAGCAGTTCTTC.

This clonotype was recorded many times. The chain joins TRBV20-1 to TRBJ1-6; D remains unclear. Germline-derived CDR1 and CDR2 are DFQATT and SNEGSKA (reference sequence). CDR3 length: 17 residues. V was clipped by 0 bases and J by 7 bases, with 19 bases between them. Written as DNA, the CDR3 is TGCAGTGCTAGAGACCCAGTAATCGGACGGCTCAATTCACCCCTCCACTTT. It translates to CSARDPVIGRLNSPLHF.

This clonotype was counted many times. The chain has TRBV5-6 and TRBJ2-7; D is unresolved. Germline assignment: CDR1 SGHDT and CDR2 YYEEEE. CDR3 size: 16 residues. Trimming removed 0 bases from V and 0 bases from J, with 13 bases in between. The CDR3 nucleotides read TGTGCCAGCAGCTTGGGTTTCAGTTCGAGCTCCTACGAGCAGTACTTC. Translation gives CASSLGFSSSSYEQYF.

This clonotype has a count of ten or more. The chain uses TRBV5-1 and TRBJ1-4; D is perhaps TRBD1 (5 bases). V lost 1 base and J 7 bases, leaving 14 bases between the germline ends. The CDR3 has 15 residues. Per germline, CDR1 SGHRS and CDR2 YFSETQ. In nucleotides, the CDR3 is TGCGCCAGCAGCTTGTCTCCAGGGCCGACTGAAAAACTGTTTTTT. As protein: CASSLSPGPTEKLFF. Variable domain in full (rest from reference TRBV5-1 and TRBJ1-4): KAGVTQTPRYLIKTRGQQVTLSCSPISGHRSVSWYQQTPGQGLQFLFEYFSETQRNKGNFPGRFSGRQFSNSRSEMNVSTLELGDSALYLCASSLSPGPTEKLFFGSGTQLSVL.

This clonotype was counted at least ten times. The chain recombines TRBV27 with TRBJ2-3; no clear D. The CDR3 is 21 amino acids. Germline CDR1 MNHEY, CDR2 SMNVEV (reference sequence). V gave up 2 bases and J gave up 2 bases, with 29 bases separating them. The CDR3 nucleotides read TGTGCCAGCAGTTTAAGGTGGCGGCCATCTGCGAGGACCACAATCACAGATACGCAGTATTTT. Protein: CASSLRWRPSARTTITDTQYF.